A selection of T cell receptor beta chains follows, all from one sample in a study of human T cells and chemical hapten exposure. TCRdb processed the RACE reads anew with MiXCR; each CDR3 protein has one entry. Of around 50,000 distinct CDR3 sequences listed, 9% to 9.5% are singletons. Material: whole blood, obtained in connection with sensitization to the hapten diphenylcyclopropenone (DPC). Receptor source: a woman aged 45-60 years with alopecia areata. Some clones in this sample may be carry-over from other donors' samples. The CDR3 runs from the conserved cysteine through the conserved F or W. The D gene is left open where the match is weak. Rows give clone size only sometimes, using once, few, many, or a class for an expanded clone.

d_gene,v_gene,abundance,j_gene,CDR3aa,CDR3nt
TRBD1,TRBV20-1,many,TRBJ1-5,CSARTGQGSKYQPQHF,TGCAGTGCTAGAACAGGACAGGGCAGTAAATATCAGCCCCAGCATTTT
-,TRBV29-1,many,TRBJ2-7,CSVESSGSGEQYF,TGCAGCGTTGAGTCCTCAGGGTCCGGGGAGCAGTACTTC
TRBD2,TRBV4-1,few,TRBJ2-1,CASSRLGAGGPSREQFF,TGCGCCAGCAGCCGCCTAGGGGCGGGAGGGCCTTCCAGGGAGCAGTTCTTC
-,TRBV6-2/TRBV6-3,many,TRBJ2-1,CASHRKSSYNEQFF,TGTGCCAGCCACAGGAAAAGCTCCTACAATGAGCAGTTCTTC
-,TRBV10-2,many,TRBJ1-4,CASSEVQTPLFF,TGCGCCAGCAGTGAGGTACAGACCCCCCTGTTTTTT
TRBD2,TRBV13,many,TRBJ2-1,CASSFRSSGRGSYNEQFF,TGTGCCAGCAGCTTTAGGTCTAGCGGGAGGGGGTCCTACAATGAGCAGTTCTTC
-,TRBV2,many,TRBJ2-7,CAGGTVGSYEQYF,TGTGCCGGGGGGACGGTGGGCTCCTACGAGCAGTACTTC
TRBD1,TRBV12-3/TRBV12-4,many,TRBJ1-5,CASSFTGVDQPQHF,TGTGCCAGCAGTTTCACAGGGGTCGATCAGCCCCAGCATTTT
-,TRBV11-2,-,TRBJ2-7,CASSLGATAYEQYF,TGTGCCAGCAGCCTAGGCGCGACAGCCTACGAGCAGTACTTC
-,TRBV11-2,once,TRBJ1-1,CASSLDHNTEAFF,TGTGCCAGCAGCTTAGATCATAACACTGAAGCTTTCTTT
-,TRBV29-1,many,TRBJ2-6,CSVLAGSGGPGANVLTF,TGCAGCGTCCTAGCGGGTTCAGGGGGTCCCGGGGCCAACGTCCTGACTTTC
TRBD1,TRBV6-1,many,TRBJ2-3,CASSVQGVDTQYF,TGTGCCAGCAGTGTCCAGGGGGTGGATACGCAGTATTTT
-,TRBV11-2,few,TRBJ2-7,CASSVDPYEQYF,TGTGCCAGCAGTGTAGACCCCTACGAGCAGTACTTC
TRBD2,TRBV5-6,many,TRBJ2-3,CASSLGSGSTDTQYF,TGTGCCAGCAGCTTGGGTAGCGGGAGCACAGATACGCAGTATTTT
-,TRBV11-2,once,TRBJ2-2,CASSKPGPPTGELFF,TGTGCCAGCAGTAAGCCGGGACCCCCCACCGGGGAGCTGTTTTTT
-,TRBV7-6,many,TRBJ2-2,CASSLAQVRGRTGELFF,TGTGCCAGCAGCTTAGCTCAGGTTCGGGGCCGCACCGGGGAGCTGTTTTTT
-,TRBV6-1,many,TRBJ2-7,CASSEGRGYYEQYF,TGTGCCAGCAGTGAAGGCAGGGGCTACTACGAGCAGTACTTC
-,TRBV7-9,-,TRBJ2-7,CASSLTLGGVYEQYF,TGTGCCAGCAGCTTGACCTTAGGCGGGGTCTACGAGCAGTACTTC
-,TRBV20-1,-,TRBJ2-6,CSARRPGQISSGANVLTF,TGCAGTGCTAGGCGCCCCGGACAGATAAGCTCTGGGGCCAACGTCCTGACTTTC
-,TRBV7-2,many,TRBJ2-1,CASSLVASYLNEQFF,TGTGCCAGCAGCTTGGTAGCGTCTTACCTCAATGAGCAGTTCTTC
-,TRBV14,many,TRBJ2-1,CASSQNLGVGDEQFF,TGTGCCAGCAGCCAAAACCTGGGGGTTGGGGATGAGCAGTTCTTC
-,TRBV29-1,few,TRBJ2-3,CSVEVSGSTDTQYF,TGCAGCGTTGAAGTGAGCGGGAGCACAGATACGCAGTATTTT
-,TRBV29-1,many,TRBJ2-3,CSVLIGAPDTQYF,TGCAGCGTTCTCATCGGTGCACCAGATACGCAGTATTTT
-,TRBV7-9,many,TRBJ2-5,CASSVGQPQETQYF,TGTGCCAGCAGCGTCGGACAGCCTCAAGAGACCCAGTACTTC
-,TRBV28,-,TRBJ2-7,CASTRLYEQYF,TGTGCCAGCACCAGACTTTACGAGCAGTACTTC
TRBD2,TRBV28,many,TRBJ2-2,CASSLFTSGHTGELFF,TGTGCCAGCAGTTTATTCACTAGCGGGCACACCGGGGAGCTGTTTTTT
-,TRBV7-6,many,TRBJ2-3,CASSLVGGKSTDTQYF,TGTGCCAGCAGCTTAGTGGGCGGGAAAAGCACAGATACGCAGTATTTT